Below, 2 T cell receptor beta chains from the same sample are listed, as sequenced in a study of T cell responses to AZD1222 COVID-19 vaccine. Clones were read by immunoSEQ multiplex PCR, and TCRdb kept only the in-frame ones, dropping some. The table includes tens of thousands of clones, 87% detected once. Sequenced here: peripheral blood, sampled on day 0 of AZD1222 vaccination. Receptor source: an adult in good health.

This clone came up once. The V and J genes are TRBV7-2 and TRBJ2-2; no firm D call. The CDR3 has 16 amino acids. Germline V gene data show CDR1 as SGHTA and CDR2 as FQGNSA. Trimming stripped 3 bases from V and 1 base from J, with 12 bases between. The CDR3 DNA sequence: TGTGCCAGCAGCTTTTTAGGAGTTGGGAACACCGGGGAGCTGTTTTTT. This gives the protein CASSFLGVGNTGELFF.

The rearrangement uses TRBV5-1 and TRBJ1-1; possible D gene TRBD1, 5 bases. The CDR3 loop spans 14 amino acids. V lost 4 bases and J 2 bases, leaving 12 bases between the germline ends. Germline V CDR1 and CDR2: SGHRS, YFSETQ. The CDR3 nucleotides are TGCGCCAGCAGCCCTAGCGACAGTAACACTGAAGCTTTCTTT. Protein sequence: CASSPSDSNTEAFF.